The 9 T cell receptor beta chains below all came from one sample that was sequenced in a study of Tregs in tolerant kidney transplant recipients. The nonmyeloablative bone marrow transplants came from related graft donors, with transient mixed chimerism. The table came from immunoSEQ multiplex PCR; TCRdb's copy has only in-frame clones and leaves some out. The clone table shows around 30,000 clones, with the ten largest holding approximately 1.7%. Sequencing used CD4+ T cells from blood (PBMCs), obtained 24 months after the transplant. The receptors derive from a human patient who received a combined kidney and bone marrow transplant. The graft donor may have contributed some T cells.

Of note for this clone: The observed sequence ends 3 residues before the CDR3 terminus, with the missing tail filled in from the germline J gene. The chain is built from TRBV19 and TRBJ2-7; 7 bases are shared with TRBD2. Losses at the gene ends were 4 bases for V and 6 bases for J; bases not matched to a gene: 9. From germline, CDR1 is LNHDA and CDR2 SQIVND (reference sequence). This CDR3 region has 14 residues. CDR3 sequence reads: CASSRLASHPEQYF. Incomplete CDR3 DNA: TGTGCCAGTAGTAGACTAGCTTCGCATCCCGAG. The full variable domain, completed using reference TRBV19 and TRBJ2-7, is DGGITQSPKYLFRKEGQNVTLSCEQNLNHDAMYWYRQDPGQGLRLIYYSQIVNDFQKGDIAEGYSVSREKKESFPLTVTSAQKNPTAFYLCASSRLASHPEQYFGPGTRLTVT.

A note on this clone: The sequence runs out 3 residues before the end of the CDR3; the remainder is reconstructed from the germline J gene. The V and J genes are TRBV20-1 and TRBJ1-5; a weak D match, TRBD1 (6 bases). The length of the CDR3 is 14 residues. CDR1 is DFQATT, CDR2 SNEGSKA, per germline (reference sequence). The V end lost 6 bases, the J end lost 1 base, and 13 bases lay between the germline ends. Incomplete CDR3 DNA: TGCAGTGCAGAACAGGGTTGGAGCAATCAGCCC. This encodes CSAEQGWSNQP. The CDR3 in full is CSAEQGWSNQPQHF.

The CDR3 here is CASSLGLAGSTDTQYF. The sequenced CDR3 bases are TGTGCCAGCAGTTTGGGACTAGCGGGAAGCACAGATACG. The V and J genes are TRBV6-2 or TRBV6-3 and TRBJ2-3; 13 nucleotides agree with TRBD2. The read gets to within 3 residues of the CDR3 end, and the germline J gene fills in the rest. V dropped 4 bases and J dropped 0; count of bases not matched to a gene: 1. Germline V gene sequence: CDR1 MNHEY, CDR2 SVGEGT. This CDR3 is 16 amino acids long.

With respect to this clone: The missing CDR3 end, 3 residues past where the read stops, is filled in from the germline J gene. The J gene is TRBJ2-5, the V gene TRBV18; D uncertain. The CDR3 length is 13 residues. The V gene lost 3 bases and the J gene lost 2 bases, with 7 bases spanning the gap. Germline-derived CDR1 and CDR2 are KGHSH and LQKENI. The CDR3 reads CASSPTLQETQYF. The CDR3 DNA, read in part, is TGTGCCAGCTCACCTACCCTACAAGAGACC.

With respect to this clone: The read terminates 3 residues ahead of where the CDR3 ends, so the germline J gene completes it. V usage is TRBV20-1 and J usage is TRBJ2-7, with 9 bases aligning to TRBD2. This CDR3 has 17 amino acids. Trimming at V came to 3 bases and at J to 1 base, leaving 13 bases not matched to a gene. Germline values: CDR1 DFQATT, CDR2 SNEGSKA (reference sequence). Partial CDR3 DNA: TGCAGTGCTAGCAGTCACCACGTTAGCGGGAGTTCCTACGAG. Its translation is CSASSHHVSGSSYE. The full CDR3 is CSASSHHVSGSSYEQYF.

Concerning this clone itself: The CDR3 end lies 3 residues beyond the end of the read and is filled in from the germline J gene. The gene calls are TRBV19 and TRBJ1-5; 8 positions agree with TRBD1. The V gene end was trimmed by 6 bases and the J gene end by 4 bases; junction bases not matched to a gene: 5. Germline V gene lookup returns CDR1 LNHDA and CDR2 SQIVND (reference sequence). There are 14 residues in the CDR3. CDR3 loop: CASSLTGVNQPQHF. The sequenced CDR3 bases are TGTGCCAGTAGCTTGACAGGGGTAAATCAGCCC.

Notes on this clone: The read gets to within 3 residues of the CDR3 end, and the germline J gene fills in the rest. The chain has TRBV20-1 and TRBJ2-2; 14 bases match TRBD2. Germline-derived CDR1 and CDR2 are DFQATT and SNEGSKA (reference sequence). The CDR3 contains 14 residues. The sequenced CDR3 bases are TGCAGTGCTAGGGGGACTAGCGGGAGTGACAAG. Amino acids: CSARGTSGSDK. The full CDR3 sequence reads CSARGTSGSDKLFF.

The CDR3 loop reads CASSLTGGGNEKLFF. The CDR3 DNA, read in part, is TGTGCCAGCAGCTTAACAGGGGGCGGTAATGAAAAA. The rearrangement uses TRBV7-3 and TRBJ1-4; the match to TRBD1 covers 7 bases. The read comes to an end 3 residues before the CDR3 does, leaving the germline J gene to fill in the end. J gave up 4 bases and V 0 bases, and 2 bases lay outside the gene matches. Germline lookup yields CDR1 SGHTA and CDR2 FQGTGA. The CDR3 sequence is 15 residues long.

Of note for this clone: The read finishes 3 residues shy of the CDR3 end, and the germline J gene is used to complete it. This sequence joins TRBV29-1 and TRBJ1-1; weak D call: TRBD1 (5 bases). Germline V lookup: CDR1 SQVTM, CDR2 ANQGSEA. The CDR3 sequence is 14 residues long. V gave up 6 bases and J gave up 2 bases, with 16 bases separating them. CDR3 residues: CSVAWGDGNTEAFF. Incomplete CDR3 DNA: TGCAGCGTGGCCTGGGGGGACGGTAACACTGAA. Combining the CDR3 with reference TRBV29-1 and TRBJ1-1 gives the whole variable domain SAVISQKPSRDICQRGTSLTIQCQVDSQVTMMFWYRQQPGQSLTLIATANQGSEATYESGFVIDKFPISRPNLTFSTLTVSNMSPEDSSIYLCSVAWGDGNTEAFFGQGTRLTVV.